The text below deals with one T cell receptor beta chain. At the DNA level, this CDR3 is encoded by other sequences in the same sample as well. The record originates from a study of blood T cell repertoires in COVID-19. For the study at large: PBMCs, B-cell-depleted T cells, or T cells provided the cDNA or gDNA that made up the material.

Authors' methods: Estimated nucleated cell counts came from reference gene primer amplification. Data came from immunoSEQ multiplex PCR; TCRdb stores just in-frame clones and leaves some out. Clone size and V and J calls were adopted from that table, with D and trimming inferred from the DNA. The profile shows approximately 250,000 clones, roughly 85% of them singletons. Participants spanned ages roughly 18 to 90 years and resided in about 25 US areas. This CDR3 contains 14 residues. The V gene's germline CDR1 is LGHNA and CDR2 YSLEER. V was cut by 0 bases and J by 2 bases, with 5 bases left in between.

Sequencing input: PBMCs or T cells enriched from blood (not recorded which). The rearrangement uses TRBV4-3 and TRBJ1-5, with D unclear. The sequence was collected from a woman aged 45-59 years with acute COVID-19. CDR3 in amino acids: CASSQDGGNQPQHF. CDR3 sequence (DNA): TGCGCCAGCAGCCAAGATGGAGGCAATCAGCCCCAGCATTTT.